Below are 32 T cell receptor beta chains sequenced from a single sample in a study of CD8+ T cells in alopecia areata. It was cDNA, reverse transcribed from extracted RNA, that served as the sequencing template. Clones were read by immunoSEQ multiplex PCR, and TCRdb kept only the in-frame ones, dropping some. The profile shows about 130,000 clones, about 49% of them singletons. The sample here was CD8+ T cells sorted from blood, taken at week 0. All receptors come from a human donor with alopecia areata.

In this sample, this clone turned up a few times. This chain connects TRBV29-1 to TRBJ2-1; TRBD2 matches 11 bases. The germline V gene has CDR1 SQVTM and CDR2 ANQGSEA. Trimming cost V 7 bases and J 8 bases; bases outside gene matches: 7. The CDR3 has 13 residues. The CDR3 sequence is CSADSGGAYEQFF. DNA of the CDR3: TGCAGCGCAGATAGCGGGGGGGCATATGAGCAGTTCTTC.

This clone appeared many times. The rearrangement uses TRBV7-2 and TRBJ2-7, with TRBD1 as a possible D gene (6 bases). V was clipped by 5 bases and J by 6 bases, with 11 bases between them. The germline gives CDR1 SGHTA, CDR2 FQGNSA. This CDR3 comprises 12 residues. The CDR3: CASSRQGLEQYF. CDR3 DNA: TGTGCCAGCAGCCGTCAGGGGCTCGAGCAGTACTTC.

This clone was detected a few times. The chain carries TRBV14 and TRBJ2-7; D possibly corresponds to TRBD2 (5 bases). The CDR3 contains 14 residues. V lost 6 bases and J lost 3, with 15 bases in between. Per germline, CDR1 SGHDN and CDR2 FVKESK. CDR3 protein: CASSHSGVSYEQYF. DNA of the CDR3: TGTGCCAGCAGTCACTCCGGGGTAAGCTACGAGCAGTACTTC.

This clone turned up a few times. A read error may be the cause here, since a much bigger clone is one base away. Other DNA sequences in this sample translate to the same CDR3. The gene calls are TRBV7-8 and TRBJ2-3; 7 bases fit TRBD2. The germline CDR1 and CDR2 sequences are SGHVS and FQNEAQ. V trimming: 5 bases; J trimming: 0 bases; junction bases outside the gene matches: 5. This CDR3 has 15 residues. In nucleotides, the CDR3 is TGTGCCAGCAGCCCCCAGCGGGGTAGCACAGATACGCAGTATTTT. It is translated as CASSPQRGSTDTQYF.

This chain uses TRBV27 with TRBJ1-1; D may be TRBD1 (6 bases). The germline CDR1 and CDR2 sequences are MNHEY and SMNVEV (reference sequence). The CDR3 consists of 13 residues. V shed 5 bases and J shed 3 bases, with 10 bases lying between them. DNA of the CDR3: TGTGCCAGCAGTCCAACAGGGTACACTGAAGCTTTCTTT. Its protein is CASSPTGYTEAFF.

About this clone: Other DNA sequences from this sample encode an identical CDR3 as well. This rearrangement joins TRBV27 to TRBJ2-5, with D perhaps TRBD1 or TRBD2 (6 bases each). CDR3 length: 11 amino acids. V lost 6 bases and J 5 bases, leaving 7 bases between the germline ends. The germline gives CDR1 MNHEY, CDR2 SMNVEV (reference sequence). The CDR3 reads CASSGGETQYF. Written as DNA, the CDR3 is TGTGCCAGCAGCGGGGGCGAGACCCAGTACTTC.

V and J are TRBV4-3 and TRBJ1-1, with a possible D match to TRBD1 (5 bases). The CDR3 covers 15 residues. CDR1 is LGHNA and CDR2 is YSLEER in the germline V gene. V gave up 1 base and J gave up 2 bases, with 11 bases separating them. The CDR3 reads CASSQVGEKNTEAFF. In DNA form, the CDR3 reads TGCGCCAGCAGCCAAGTGGGGGAGAAAAACACTGAAGCTTTCTTT.

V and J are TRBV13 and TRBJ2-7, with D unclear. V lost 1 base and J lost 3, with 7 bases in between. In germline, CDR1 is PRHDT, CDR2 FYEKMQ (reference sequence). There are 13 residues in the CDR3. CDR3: CASSLEENYEQYF. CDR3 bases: TGTGCCAGCAGCTTAGAGGAGAACTACGAGCAGTACTTC.

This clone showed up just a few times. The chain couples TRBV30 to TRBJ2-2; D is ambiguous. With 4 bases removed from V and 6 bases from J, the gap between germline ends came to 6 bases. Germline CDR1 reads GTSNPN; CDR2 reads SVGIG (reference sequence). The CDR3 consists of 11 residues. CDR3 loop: CAWTYAGELFF. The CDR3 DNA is TGTGCCTGGACTTACGCCGGGGAGCTGTTTTTT.

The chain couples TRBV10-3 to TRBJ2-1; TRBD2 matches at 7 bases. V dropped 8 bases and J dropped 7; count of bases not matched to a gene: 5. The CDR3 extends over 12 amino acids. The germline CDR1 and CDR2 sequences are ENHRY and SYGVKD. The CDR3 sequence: CAIGTGGNEQFF. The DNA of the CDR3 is TGTGCCATCGGTACCGGGGGGAATGAGCAGTTCTTC.

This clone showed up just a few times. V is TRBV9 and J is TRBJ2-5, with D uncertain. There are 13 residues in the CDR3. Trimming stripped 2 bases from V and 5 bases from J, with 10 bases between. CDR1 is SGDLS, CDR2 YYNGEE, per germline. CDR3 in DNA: TGTGCCAGCAGCGTTTCAATTGAGGAGACCCAGTACTTC. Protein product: CASSVSIEETQYF.

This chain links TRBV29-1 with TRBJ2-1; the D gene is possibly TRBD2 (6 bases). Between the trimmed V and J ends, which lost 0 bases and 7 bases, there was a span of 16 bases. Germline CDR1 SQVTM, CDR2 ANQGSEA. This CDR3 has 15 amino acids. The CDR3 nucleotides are TGCAGCGTTGAAGATCCGGGGGTGTATCGGAATGAGCAGTTCTTC. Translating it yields CSVEDPGVYRNEQFF.

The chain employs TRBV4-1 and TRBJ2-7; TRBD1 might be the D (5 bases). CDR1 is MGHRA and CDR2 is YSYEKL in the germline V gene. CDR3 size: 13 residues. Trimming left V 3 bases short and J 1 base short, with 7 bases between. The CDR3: CASSHPGSYEQYF. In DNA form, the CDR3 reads TGCGCCAGCAGCCACCCAGGGTCCTACGAGCAGTACTTC.

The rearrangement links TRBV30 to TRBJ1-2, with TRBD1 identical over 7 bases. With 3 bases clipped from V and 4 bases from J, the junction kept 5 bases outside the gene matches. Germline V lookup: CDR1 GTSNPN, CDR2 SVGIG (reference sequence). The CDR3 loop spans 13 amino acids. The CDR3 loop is CAWRGRGTYGYTF. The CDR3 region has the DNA TGTGCCTGGAGAGGCAGGGGGACCTATGGCTACACCTTC.

In DNA, the CDR3 is TGTGCCAGCAGCCCCGGACAGTTGAACACTGAAGCTTTCTTT. Residues: CASSPGQLNTEAFF. The chain couples TRBV13 to TRBJ1-1; D is perhaps TRBD1 (6 bases). The CDR3 sequence is 14 residues long. The V end was cut by 5 bases, the J end by 0 bases, with 10 bases between. Germline CDR1 is PRHDT and CDR2 is FYEKMQ (reference sequence). Full variable domain (remainder filled in from reference TRBV13 and TRBJ1-1): AAGVIQSPRHLIKEKRETATLKCYPIPRHDTVYWYQQGPGQDPQFLISFYEKMQSDKGSIPDRFSAQQFSDYHSELNMSSLELGDSALYFCASSPGQLNTEAFFGQGTRLTVV.

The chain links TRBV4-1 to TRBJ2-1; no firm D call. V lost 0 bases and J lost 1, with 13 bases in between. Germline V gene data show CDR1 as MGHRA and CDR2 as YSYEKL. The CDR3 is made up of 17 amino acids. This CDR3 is CASSQEKDGRSYNEQFF. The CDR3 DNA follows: TGCGCCAGCAGCCAAGAGAAAGACGGGCGTTCCTACAATGAGCAGTTCTTC.

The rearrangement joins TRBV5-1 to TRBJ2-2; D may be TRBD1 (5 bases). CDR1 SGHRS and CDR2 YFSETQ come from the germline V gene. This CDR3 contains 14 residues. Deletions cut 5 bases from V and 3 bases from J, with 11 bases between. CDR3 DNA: TGCGCCAGCAGTTTCGACAGTTACACCGGGGAGCTGTTTTTT. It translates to CASSFDSYTGELFF. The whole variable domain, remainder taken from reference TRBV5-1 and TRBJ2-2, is KAGVTQTPRYLIKTRGQQVTLSCSPISGHRSVSWYQQTPGQGLQFLFEYFSETQRNKGNFPGRFSGRQFSNSRSEMNVSTLELGDSALYLCASSFDSYTGELFFGEGSRLTVL.

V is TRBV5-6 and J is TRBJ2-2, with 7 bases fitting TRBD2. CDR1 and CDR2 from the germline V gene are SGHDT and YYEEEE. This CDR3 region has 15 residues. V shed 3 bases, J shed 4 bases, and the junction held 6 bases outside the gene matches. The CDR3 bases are TGTGCCAGCAGCTCCCGGGGGGAGGGCACCGGGGAGCTGTTTTTT. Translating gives CASSSRGEGTGELFF.

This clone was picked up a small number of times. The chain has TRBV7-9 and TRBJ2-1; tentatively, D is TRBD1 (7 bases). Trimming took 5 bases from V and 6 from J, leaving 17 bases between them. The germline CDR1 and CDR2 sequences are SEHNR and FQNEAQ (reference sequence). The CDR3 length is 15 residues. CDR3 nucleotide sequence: TGTGCCAGCAGCGCGGCACAGGGGAGGTCCAATGAGCAGTTCTTC. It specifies CASSAAQGRSNEQFF.

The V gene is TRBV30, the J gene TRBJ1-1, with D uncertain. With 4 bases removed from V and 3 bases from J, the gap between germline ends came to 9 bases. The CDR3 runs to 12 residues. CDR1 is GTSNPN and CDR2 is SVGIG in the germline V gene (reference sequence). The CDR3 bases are TGTGCCTGGACTCTCGGGGACACTGAAGCTTTCTTT. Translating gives CAWTLGDTEAFF.

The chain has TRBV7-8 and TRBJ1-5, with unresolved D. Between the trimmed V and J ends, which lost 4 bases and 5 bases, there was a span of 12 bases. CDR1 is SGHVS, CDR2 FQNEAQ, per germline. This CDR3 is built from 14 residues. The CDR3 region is CASSSIQPDQPQHF. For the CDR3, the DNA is TGTGCCAGCAGCTCAATCCAGCCAGATCAGCCCCAGCATTTT. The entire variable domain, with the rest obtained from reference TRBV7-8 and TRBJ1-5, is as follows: GAGVSQSPRYKVAKRGQDVALRCDPISGHVSLFWYQQALGQGPEFLTYFQNEAQLDKSGLPSDRFFAERPEGSVSTLKIQRTQQEDSAVYLCASSSIQPDQPQHFGDGTRLSIL.

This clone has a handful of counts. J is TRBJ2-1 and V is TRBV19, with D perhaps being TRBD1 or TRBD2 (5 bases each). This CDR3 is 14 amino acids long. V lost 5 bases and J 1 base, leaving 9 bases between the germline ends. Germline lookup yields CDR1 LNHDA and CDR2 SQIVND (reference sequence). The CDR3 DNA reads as TGTGCCAGTAGTTTGGGGGAGTCCTACAATGAGCAGTTCTTC. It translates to CASSLGESYNEQFF. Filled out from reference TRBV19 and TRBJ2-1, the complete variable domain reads DGGITQSPKYLFRKEGQNVTLSCEQNLNHDAMYWYRQDPGQGLRLIYYSQIVNDFQKGDIAEGYSVSREKKESFPLTVTSAQKNPTAFYLCASSLGESYNEQFFGPGTRLTVL.

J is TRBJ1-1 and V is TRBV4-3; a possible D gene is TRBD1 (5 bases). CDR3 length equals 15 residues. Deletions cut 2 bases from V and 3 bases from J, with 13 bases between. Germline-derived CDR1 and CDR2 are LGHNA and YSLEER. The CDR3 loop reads CASSQIRGAHTEAFF. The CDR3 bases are TGCGCCAGCAGCCAAATACGAGGGGCCCACACTGAAGCTTTCTTT.

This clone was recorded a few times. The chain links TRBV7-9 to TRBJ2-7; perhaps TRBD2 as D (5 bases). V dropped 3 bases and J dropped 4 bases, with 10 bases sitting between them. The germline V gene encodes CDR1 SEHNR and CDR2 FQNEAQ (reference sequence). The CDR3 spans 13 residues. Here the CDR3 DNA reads TGTGCCAGCAGCTTGGGCGGGCGATACGAGCAGTACTTC. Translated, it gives CASSLGGRYEQYF. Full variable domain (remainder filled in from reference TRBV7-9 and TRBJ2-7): DTGVSQNPRHKITKRGQNVTFRCDPISEHNRLYWYRQTLGQGPEFLTYFQNEAQLEKSRLLSDRFSAERPKGSFSTLEIQRTEQGDSAMYLCASSLGGRYEQYFGPGTRLTVT.

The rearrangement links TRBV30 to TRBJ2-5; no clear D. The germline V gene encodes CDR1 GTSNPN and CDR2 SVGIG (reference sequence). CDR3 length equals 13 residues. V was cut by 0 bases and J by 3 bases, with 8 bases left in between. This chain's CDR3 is CAWSVWDEETQYF. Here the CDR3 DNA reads TGTGCCTGGAGTGTTTGGGATGAAGAGACCCAGTACTTC.

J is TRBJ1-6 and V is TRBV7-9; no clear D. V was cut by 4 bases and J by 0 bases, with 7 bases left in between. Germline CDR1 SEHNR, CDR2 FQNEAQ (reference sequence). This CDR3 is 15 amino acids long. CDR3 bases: TGTGCCAGCAGCTCGACGATCTCCTATAATTCACCCCTCCACTTT. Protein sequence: CASSSTISYNSPLHF.

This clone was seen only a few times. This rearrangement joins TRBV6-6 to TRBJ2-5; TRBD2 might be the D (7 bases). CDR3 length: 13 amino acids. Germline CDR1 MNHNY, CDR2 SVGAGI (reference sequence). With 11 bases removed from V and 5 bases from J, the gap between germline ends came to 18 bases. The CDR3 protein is CAAEGGPMETQYF. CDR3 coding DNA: TGTGCCGCGGAGGGGGGGCCAATGGAGACCCAGTACTTC.

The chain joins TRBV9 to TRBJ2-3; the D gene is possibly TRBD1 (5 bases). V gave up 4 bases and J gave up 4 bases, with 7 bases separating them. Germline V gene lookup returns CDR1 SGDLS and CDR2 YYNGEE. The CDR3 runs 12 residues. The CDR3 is CASSPGSDTQYF. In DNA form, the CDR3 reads TGTGCCAGCAGCCCAGGGTCAGATACGCAGTATTTT. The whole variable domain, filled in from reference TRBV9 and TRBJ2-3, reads DSGVTQTPKHLITATGQRVTLRCSPRSGDLSVYWYQQSLDQGLQFLIQYYNGEERAKGNILERFSAQQFPDLHSELNLSSLELGDSALYFCASSPGSDTQYFGPGTRLTVL.

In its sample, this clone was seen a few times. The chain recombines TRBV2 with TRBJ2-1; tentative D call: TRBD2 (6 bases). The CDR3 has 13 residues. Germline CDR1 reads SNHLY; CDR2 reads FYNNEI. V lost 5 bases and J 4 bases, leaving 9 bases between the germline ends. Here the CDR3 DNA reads TGTGCCAGCAGTAAGGGACTTTACAATGAGCAGTTCTTC. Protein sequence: CASSKGLYNEQFF.

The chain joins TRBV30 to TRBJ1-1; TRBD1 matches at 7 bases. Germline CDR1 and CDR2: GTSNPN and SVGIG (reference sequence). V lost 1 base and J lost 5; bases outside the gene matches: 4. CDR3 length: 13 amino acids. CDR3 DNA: TGTGCCTGGAGTGCAGGGGGACGGACTGAAGCTTTCTTT. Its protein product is CAWSAGGRTEAFF.

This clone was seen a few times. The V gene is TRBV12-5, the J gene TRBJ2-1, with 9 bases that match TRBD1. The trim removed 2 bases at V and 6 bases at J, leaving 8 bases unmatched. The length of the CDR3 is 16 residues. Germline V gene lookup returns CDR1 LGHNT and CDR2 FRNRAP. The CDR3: CASGLLQGAMGNEQFF. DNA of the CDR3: TGTGCTAGTGGTTTGCTACAGGGGGCGATGGGCAATGAGCAGTTCTTC. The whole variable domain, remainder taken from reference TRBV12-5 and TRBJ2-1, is DARVTQTPRHKVTEMGQEVTMRCQPILGHNTVFWYRQTMMQGLELLAYFRNRAPLDDSGMPKDRFSAEMPDATLATLKIQPSEPRDSAVYFCASGLLQGAMGNEQFFGPGTRLTVL.

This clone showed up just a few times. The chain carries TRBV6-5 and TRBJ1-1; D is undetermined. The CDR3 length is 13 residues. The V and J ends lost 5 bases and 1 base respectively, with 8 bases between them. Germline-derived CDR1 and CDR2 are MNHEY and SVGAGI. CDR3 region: CASSGKENTEAFF. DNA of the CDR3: TGTGCCAGCAGTGGTAAGGAGAACACTGAAGCTTTCTTT.